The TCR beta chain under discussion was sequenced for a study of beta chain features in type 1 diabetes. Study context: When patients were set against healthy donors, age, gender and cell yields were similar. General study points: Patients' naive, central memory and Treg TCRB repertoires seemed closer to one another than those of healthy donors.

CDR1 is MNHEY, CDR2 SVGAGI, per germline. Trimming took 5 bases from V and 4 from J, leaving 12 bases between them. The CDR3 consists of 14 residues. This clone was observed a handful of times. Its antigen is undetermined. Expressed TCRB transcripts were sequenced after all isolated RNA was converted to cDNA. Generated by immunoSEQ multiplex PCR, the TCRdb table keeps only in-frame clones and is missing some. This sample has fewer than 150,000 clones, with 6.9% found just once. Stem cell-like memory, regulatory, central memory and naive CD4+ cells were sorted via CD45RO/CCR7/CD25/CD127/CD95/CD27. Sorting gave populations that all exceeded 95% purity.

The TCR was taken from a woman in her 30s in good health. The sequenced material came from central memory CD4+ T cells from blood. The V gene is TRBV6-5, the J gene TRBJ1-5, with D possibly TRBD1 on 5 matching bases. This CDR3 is CASSIDSANQPQHF. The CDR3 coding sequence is TGTGCCAGCAGTATTGACAGCGCTAATCAGCCCCAGCATTTT.